This is a list of T cell receptor beta chains from one sample in a study of response to subunit inactivated influenza vaccine. MiXCR, applied by TCRdb to the RT-PCR reads, yields one record per CDR3 protein. This repertoire shows over 400,000 distinct CDR3 sequences, 10% to 11% found once; its top ten account for roughly 12%. The input for sequencing was PBMCs from blood, taken about 6 weeks after vaccination. The receptors stem from a man in his fifties who received an inactivated influenza vaccine. The CDR3 runs from the conserved cysteine through the conserved F or W. The D gene is left open where the match is weak. Expanded clones get a size class; other rows say once, few or many, or leave the size out.

>TRBV7-9|-|-|TRBJ2-1
TGTGCCAGCAGCTTATTCGCCTCAAATGGGGATGAGCAGTTCTTC
CASSLFASNGDEQFF
>TRBV12-3/TRBV12-4|few|-|TRBJ2-1
TGTGCCAGCAGGGGTGAGGTGGATGAGCAGTTCTTC
CASRGEVDEQFF
>TRBV18|few|-|TRBJ2-3
TGTGCCAGCTCACCGGAGCAGACAGATACGCAGTATTTT
CASSPEQTDTQYF
>TRBV29-1|many|TRBD2|TRBJ2-5
TGCAGCGTTGCTAGCGGGCTGGGTGAGACCCAGTACTTC
CSVASGLGETQYF
>TRBV25-1|-|-|TRBJ1-5
TGTGCCAGCAGTGGAGGGGCGGGGGCGGATTGGCCCCAGCATTTT
CASSGGAGADWPQHF
>TRBV10-3|few|TRBD1|TRBJ2-1
TGTGCCATCAGTGAAATCAGGTTGGTCAGGGGGAATGAGCAGTTCTTC
CAISEIRLVRGNEQFF
>TRBV7-9|many|-|TRBJ2-7
TGTGCCAGCAGCTTAACGGGACACTTATACGAGCAGTACTTC
CASSLTGHLYEQYF
>TRBV11-1|-|TRBD2|TRBJ2-1
TGTGCCAGCAGCTTAGTAATCGTAATTAGACTAGCGGGAACCTACAATGAGCAGTTCTTC
CASSLVIVIRLAGTYNEQFF
>TRBV7-9|few|-|TRBJ2-7
TGTGCCAGCAGCTTACCCCAGGGGCTTTCCCCCTACGAGCAGTACTTC
CASSLPQGLSPYEQYF
>TRBV7-9|few|TRBD2|TRBJ2-1
TGTGCCAGCGGACGGATGGGAGGGTACAATGAGCAGTTCTTC
CASGRMGGYNEQFF
>TRBV11-2|-|-|TRBJ2-2
TGTGCCAGCAGCTTATTACCGGGACTCAGAACGGGTCACACCGGGGAGCTGTTTTTT
CASSLLPGLRTGHTGELFF
>TRBV29-1|-|TRBD1|TRBJ2-7
TGCAGCGTTGAAGAGTGGGGGACAGGGGGTTACGAGCAGTACTTC
CSVEEWGTGGYEQYF
>TRBV5-1|few|-|TRBJ1-1
TGCGCCAGCAGCTTCGAAGGGGGTAACACTGAAGCTTTCTTT
CASSFEGGNTEAFF
>TRBV11-2|-|-|TRBJ2-1
TGTGCCAGCAGCTTAGATCACTCCGGCGGTCACAATGAGCAGTTCTTC
CASSLDHSGGHNEQFF
>TRBV4-1|-|-|TRBJ1-4
TGCGCCAGCAGCCAAAGCCCTACAGGGAGGGTTAATGAAAAACTGTTTTTT
CASSQSPTGRVNEKLFF
>TRBV20-1|-|-|TRBJ1-2
TGCAGTGCGAGACAAAGGGGTGGCTACACCTTC
CSARQRGGYTF
>TRBV7-8|few|-|TRBJ2-7
TGTGCCAGCAGCCCGAAGGGCTACGAGCAGTACTTC
CASSPKGYEQYF
>TRBV12-3/TRBV12-4|-|TRBD1|TRBJ1-2
TGTGCCAGCAGTGATATACAGGGGTCTTACGGCTACACCTTC
CASSDIQGSYGYTF
>TRBV7-8|many|-|TRBJ1-1
TGTGCCAGCAGCTTATTCCCGGACAGGAACACTGAAGCTTTCTTT
CASSLFPDRNTEAFF
>TRBV7-2|-|TRBD2|TRBJ2-3
TGTGCCAGCAGCTTAGCGCGGTCCGCGGGGGGCCCAGATACGCAGTATTTT
CASSLARSAGGPDTQYF
>TRBV29-1|-|-|TRBJ2-5
TGCAGCGTTGAAGCAGGTTTTGAGACCCAGTACTTC
CSVEAGFETQYF
>TRBV19|-|TRBD1|TRBJ2-7
TGTGCCAGTACTCCCGGGACAGGGGTCTACGAGCAGTACTTC
CASTPGTGVYEQYF
>TRBV3-1|-|-|TRBJ2-1
TGTGCCAGCAGCCAAGTGGGGGTTTTGCAGTTCTTC
CASSQVGVLQFF
>TRBV10-3|few|-|TRBJ2-7
TGTGCCATCAGTTCACTAGGGGTGGACGAGCAGTACTTC
CAISSLGVDEQYF
>TRBV12-3/TRBV12-4|many|-|TRBJ2-5
TGTGCCAGCAGTTTATGGGGGGCTTCCCCAGAGACCCAGTACTTC
CASSLWGASPETQYF
>TRBV6-5|few|-|TRBJ1-6
TGTGCCAGCAGTTACTCGGCAAGGACACCCCTCCACTTT
CASSYSARTPLHF
>TRBV18|many|-|TRBJ1-2
TGTGCCAGCTCACCGGAGAGAGGTCTAAGCTACACCTTC
CASSPERGLSYTF
>TRBV12-3/TRBV12-4|many|-|TRBJ2-7
TGTGCCAGCAGACCCCACTCGGCCGCGGGCGAGCAGTACTTC
CASRPHSAAGEQYF
>TRBV12-3/TRBV12-4|few|TRBD1|TRBJ1-4
TGTGCCAGCAAGAGGGGGCCTAATGAAAAACTGTTTTTT
CASKRGPNEKLFF
>TRBV7-2|many|-|TRBJ2-3
TGTGCCAGCAGCTCACAGTGGAGAGAGACAGATACGCAGTATTTT
CASSSQWRETDTQYF
>TRBV11-2|few|-|TRBJ2-4
TGTGCCAGCACCCCGGGGCCCAGGTTTGTTCGAGCCAAAAACATTCAGTACTTC
CASTPGPRFVRAKNIQYF
>TRBV7-2|few|-|TRBJ2-7
TGTGCCAGCAGCTTAGAAATGCAGATAGGAGAGCAGTACTTC
CASSLEMQIGEQYF
>TRBV6-5|-|TRBD1|TRBJ2-5
TGTGCCAGCAGTTACCTGAGGACAGGGGCGCCTGAGACCCAGTACTTC
CASSYLRTGAPETQYF
>TRBV5-1|-|-|TRBJ2-5
TGCGCCAGCAGCCCGATTATGCAAGAGACCCAGTACTTC
CASSPIMQETQYF
>TRBV20-1|-|-|TRBJ2-7
TGCAGTGCTAGTCATCAGGGACCACTGTACGAGCAGTACTTC
CSASHQGPLYEQYF
>TRBV10-3|few|-|TRBJ2-2
TGTGCCATCAGTGGCCGGGGGCAGAACACCGGGGAGCTGTTTTTT
CAISGRGQNTGELFF
>TRBV29-1|many|TRBD1|TRBJ2-1
TGCAGCGTCGTGGGACAGGCCCGTCGAAATGAGCAGTTCTTC
CSVVGQARRNEQFF
>TRBV3-1|-|TRBD1|TRBJ2-5
TGCGCCAGCAGCCAAGTCCTCAGGGGGCAAGAGACCCAGTACTTC
CASSQVLRGQETQYF
>TRBV20-1|-|-|TRBJ1-6
TGCAGTGCTAGTGCAGGGAGCTCCTATAATTCACCCCTCCACTTT
CSASAGSSYNSPLHF
>TRBV4-2|-|TRBD1|TRBJ1-5
TGTGCCAGCAGCCAAGACGGGACAGAGAATCAGCCCCAGCATTTT
CASSQDGTENQPQHF
>TRBV7-2|few|-|TRBJ1-4
TGTGCCAGCAGCTTAGGGCCCCTGAATGAAAAACTGTTTTTT
CASSLGPLNEKLFF
>TRBV7-3|-|TRBD2|TRBJ2-2
TGTGCCAGCGCTTCATCTAGCGGGAATATCGGGGAGCTGTTTTTT
CASASSSGNIGELFF
>TRBV5-1|-|-|TRBJ2-5
TGCGCCAGCAGCTTGGCGCAGGGAAATTCGGAGACCCAGTACTTC
CASSLAQGNSETQYF
>TRBV29-1|-|-|TRBJ2-5
TGCAGCGTTGAATGGGCACGGTCCCGAGAGACCCAGTACTTC
CSVEWARSRETQYF
>TRBV27|many|-|TRBJ2-1
TGTGCCAGCAGCAACCTACTTTACAGCTCCTACAATGAGCAGTTCTTC
CASSNLLYSSYNEQFF
>TRBV5-1|-|TRBD1|TRBJ2-5
TGCGCCAGCAGCGGGGGACAGGGGGCCACAGAGACCCAGTACTTC
CASSGGQGATETQYF
>TRBV6-2/TRBV6-3|-|-|TRBJ1-5
TGTGCCAGCAGTCCTACAGGCCGCAATCAGCCCCAGCATTTT
CASSPTGRNQPQHF
>TRBV4-2|-|-|TRBJ1-2
TGTGCCAGCAGCCAAGGCCAGGAGACGTTCTATGGCTACACCTTC
CASSQGQETFYGYTF
>TRBV3-1|many|-|TRBJ2-2
TGTGCCAGCAGCCGGTACGAGGGGACCGGGGAGCTGTTTTTT
CASSRYEGTGELFF
>TRBV4-2|many|-|TRBJ1-6
TGTGCCAGCAGCCAAGGGGGGGGTTGGACAAGCGAATTCGGTTCACCCCTCCACTTT
CASSQGGGWTSEFGSPLHF
>TRBV4-1|few|-|TRBJ1-1
TGCGCCAGCAGCCAAGAAACAGGGAGTAGGTCTGAAGCTTTCTTT
CASSQETGSRSEAFF
>TRBV6-2/TRBV6-3|few|TRBD2|TRBJ2-5
TGTGCCAGCAGTTACGTGAGGACTAGCGGGGGTCAAGAGACCCAGTACTTC
CASSYVRTSGGQETQYF
>TRBV5-6|-|-|TRBJ1-5
TGTGCCAGCAGCGGCCGGAGGCAGGGAACCAATCAGCCCCAGCATTTT
CASSGRRQGTNQPQHF
>TRBV6-5|few|-|TRBJ1-2
TGTGCCAGCAGTTACTCCGCGCGACGGGGGGATCTCTATGGCTACACCTTC
CASSYSARRGDLYGYTF